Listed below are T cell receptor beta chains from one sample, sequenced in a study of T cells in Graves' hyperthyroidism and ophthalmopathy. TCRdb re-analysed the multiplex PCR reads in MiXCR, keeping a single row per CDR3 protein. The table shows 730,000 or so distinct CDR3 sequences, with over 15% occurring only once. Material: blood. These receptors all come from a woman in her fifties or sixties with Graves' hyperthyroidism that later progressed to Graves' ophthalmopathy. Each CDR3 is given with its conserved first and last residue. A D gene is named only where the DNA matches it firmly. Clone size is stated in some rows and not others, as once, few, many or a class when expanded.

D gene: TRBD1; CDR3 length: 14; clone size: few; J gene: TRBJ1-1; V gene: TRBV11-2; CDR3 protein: CASSLTGVFTEALF; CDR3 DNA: TGTGCCAGCAGCTTAACAGGGGTTTTCACTGAAGCTCTCTTT
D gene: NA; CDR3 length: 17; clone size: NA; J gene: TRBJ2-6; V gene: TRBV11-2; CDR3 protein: CASSSSLNPSGANVLTF; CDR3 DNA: TGTGCCAGCAGCTCAAGTCTAAACCCCTCTGGGGCCAACGTCCTGACTTTC
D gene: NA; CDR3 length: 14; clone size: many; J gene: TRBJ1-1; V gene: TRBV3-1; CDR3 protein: CASSQVLDVTEAFF; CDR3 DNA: TGTGCCAGCAGCCAAGTCCTAGACGTTACTGAAGCTTTCTTT
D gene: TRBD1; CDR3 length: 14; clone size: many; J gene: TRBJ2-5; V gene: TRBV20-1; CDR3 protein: CSARTGGALETQYF; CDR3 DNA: TGCAGTGCTCGGACAGGGGGTGCTTTAGAGACCCAGTACTTC
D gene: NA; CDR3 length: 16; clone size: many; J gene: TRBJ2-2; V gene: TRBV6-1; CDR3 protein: CASSEALSGVLGELFF; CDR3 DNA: TGTGCCAGCAGTGAAGCGCTGTCAGGGGTTCTCGGGGAGCTGTTTTTT
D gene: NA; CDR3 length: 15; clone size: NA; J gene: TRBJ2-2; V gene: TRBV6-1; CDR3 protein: CASMPQGPNTGELFF; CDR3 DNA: TGTGCCAGCATGCCGCAGGGTCCGAACACCGGGGAGCTGTTTTTT
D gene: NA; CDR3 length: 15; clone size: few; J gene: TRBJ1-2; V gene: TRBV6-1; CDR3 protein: CASSEGVSVNYGYTF; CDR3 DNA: TGTGCCAGCAGTGAAGGAGTTAGTGTTAACTATGGCTACACCTTC
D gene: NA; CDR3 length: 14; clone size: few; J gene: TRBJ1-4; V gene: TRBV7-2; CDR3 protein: CASSLGSVKEKLFF; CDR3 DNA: TGTGCCAGCAGCTTAGGATCGGTTAAGGAAAAACTGTTTTTT
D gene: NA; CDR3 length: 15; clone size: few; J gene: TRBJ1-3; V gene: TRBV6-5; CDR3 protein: CASSYSEVAGNTIYF; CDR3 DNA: TGTGCCAGCAGTTACTCTGAGGTAGCTGGAAACACCATATATTTT
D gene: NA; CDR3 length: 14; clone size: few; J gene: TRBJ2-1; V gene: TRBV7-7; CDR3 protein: CASSEGGAVNEQFF; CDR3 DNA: TGTGCTAGCTCTGAGGGGGGGGCAGTCAATGAGCAGTTCTTC
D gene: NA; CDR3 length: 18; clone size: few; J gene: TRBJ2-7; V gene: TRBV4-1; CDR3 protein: CASSQKAGGQGGSHEQYF; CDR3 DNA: TGCGCCAGCAGCCAAAAAGCCGGCGGGCAAGGCGGGTCTCACGAGCAGTACTTC
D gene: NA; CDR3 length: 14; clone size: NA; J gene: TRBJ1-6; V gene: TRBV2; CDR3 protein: CASRSGTDNSPLHF; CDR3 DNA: TGTGCCAGCAGATCCGGGACGGATAATTCACCCCTCCACTTT
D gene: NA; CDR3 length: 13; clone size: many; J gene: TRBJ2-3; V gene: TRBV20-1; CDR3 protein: CSARPFRGDTQYF; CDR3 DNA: TGCAGTGCTAGACCTTTCAGGGGAGATACGCAGTATTTT
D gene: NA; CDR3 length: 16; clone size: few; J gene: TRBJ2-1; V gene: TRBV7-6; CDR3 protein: CASSLESAGIGREQFF; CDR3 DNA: TGTGCCAGCAGCTTAGAGTCGGCAGGGATTGGGCGTGAGCAGTTCTTC
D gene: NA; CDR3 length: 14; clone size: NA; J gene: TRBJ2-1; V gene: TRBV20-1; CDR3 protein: CSARVVPPMGEQFF; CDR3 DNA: TGCAGTGCTAGGGTGGTCCCCCCTATGGGTGAGCAATTCTTC
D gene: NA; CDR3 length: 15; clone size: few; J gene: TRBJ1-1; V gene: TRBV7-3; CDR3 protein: CASSPGRGHNTEAFF; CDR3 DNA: TGTGCCAGCAGCCCAGGCAGGGGCCACAACACTGAAGCTTTCTTT
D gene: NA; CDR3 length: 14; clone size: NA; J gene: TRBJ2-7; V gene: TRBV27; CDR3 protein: CASSLRDTLYEQYF; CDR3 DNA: TGTGCCAGCAGTTTAAGGGACACGCTCTACGAGCAGTACTTC
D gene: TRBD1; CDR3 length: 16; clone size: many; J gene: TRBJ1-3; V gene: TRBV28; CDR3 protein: CASSPGTGGFGNTIYF; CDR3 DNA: TGTGCCAGCAGTCCAGGGACAGGGGGGTTCGGAAACACCATATATTTT
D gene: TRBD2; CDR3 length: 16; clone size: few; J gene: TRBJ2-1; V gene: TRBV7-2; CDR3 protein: CASSLESSGGAREQFF; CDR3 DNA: TGTGCCAGCAGCTTAGAATCTAGCGGGGGGGCCAGGGAGCAGTTCTTC
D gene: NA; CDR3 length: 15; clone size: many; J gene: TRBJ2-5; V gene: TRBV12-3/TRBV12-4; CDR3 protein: CASSPTRGEQETQYF; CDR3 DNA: TGTGCCAGCAGCCCCACTCGTGGGGAGCAAGAGACCCAGTACTTC
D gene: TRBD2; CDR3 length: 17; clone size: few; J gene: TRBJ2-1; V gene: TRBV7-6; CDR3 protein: CASSPRLPAGGHNEQFF; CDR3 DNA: TGTGCCAGCAGCCCGAGGCTTCCAGCGGGGGGTCACAATGAGCAGTTCTTC
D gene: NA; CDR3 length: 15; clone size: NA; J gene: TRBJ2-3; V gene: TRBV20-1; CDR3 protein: CSAPRPDSITDTQYF; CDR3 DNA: TGCAGTGCTCCCAGACCGGACTCCATCACAGATACGCAGTATTTT
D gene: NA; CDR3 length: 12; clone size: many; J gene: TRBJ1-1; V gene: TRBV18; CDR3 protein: CASSQYNTEAFF; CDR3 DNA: TGTGCCAGCTCACAGTATAACACTGAAGCTTTCTTT
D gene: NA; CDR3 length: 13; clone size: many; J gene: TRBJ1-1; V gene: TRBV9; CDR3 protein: CASSARWNTEAFF; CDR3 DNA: TGTGCCAGCAGCGCACGGTGGAACACTGAAGCTTTCTTT
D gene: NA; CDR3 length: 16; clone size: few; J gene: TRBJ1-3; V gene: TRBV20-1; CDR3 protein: CSARDSDSFSGNTIYF; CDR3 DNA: TGCAGTGCTAGAGATTCTGACTCTTTCTCTGGAAACACCATATATTTT
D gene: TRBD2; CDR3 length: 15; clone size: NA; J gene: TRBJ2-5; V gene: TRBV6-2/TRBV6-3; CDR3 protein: CASVPTAGEGKTQYF; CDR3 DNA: TGTGCCAGCGTCCCAACAGCGGGGGAGGGGAAGACCCAGTACTTC
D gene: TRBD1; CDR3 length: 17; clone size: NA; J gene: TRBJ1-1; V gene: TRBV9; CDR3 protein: CASRGPTHRGGHSEAFF; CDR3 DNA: TGTGCCAGCAGAGGACCAACCCACAGGGGAGGACACTCGGAAGCTTTCTTT
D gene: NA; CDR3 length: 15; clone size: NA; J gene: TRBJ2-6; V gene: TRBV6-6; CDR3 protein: CASSYSTGGANVLTF; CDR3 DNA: TGTGCCAGCAGTTACTCGACGGGTGGGGCCAACGTCCTGACTTTC
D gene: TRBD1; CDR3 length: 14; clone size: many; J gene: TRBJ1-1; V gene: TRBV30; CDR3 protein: CAWSGDRVRVRAFF; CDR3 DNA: TGTGCCTGGAGTGGCGACAGGGTAAGGGTTCGGGCTTTCTTT
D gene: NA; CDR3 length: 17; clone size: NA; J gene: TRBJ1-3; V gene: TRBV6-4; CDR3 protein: CASRGDDSPRPRNTIYF; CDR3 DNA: TGTGCCAGCAGGGGGGACGACAGCCCAAGACCCAGAAACACCATATATTTT
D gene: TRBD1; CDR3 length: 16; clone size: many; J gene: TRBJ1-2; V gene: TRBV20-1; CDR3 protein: CSASSRDRTDDYGYTF; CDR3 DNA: TGCAGTGCTAGTAGCCGGGACAGGACCGATGACTATGGCTACACCTTC
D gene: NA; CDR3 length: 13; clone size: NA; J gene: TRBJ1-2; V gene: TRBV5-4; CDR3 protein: CASSQPLGYGYTF; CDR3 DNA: TGTGCCAGCAGCCAACCTTTGGGGTATGGCTACACCTTC
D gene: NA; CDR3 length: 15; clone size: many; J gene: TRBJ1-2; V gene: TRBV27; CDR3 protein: CASSLDSGVNYGYTF; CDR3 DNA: TGTGCCAGCAGTTTAGATTCCGGGGTCAACTATGGCTACACCTTC
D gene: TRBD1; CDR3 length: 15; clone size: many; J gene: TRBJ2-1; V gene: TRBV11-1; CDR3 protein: CASRPPGQGYNEQFF; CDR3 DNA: TGTGCCAGCAGGCCTCCGGGACAGGGATACAATGAGCAGTTCTTC
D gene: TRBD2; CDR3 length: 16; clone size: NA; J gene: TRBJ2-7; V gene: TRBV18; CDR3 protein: CASSQRLAGATYEQYF; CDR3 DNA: TGTGCCAGCTCACAACGACTAGCGGGGGCCACCTACGAGCAGTACTTC
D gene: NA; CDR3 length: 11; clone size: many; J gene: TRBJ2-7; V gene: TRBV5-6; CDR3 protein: CASSFYDEQYF; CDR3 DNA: TGTGCCAGCAGCTTTTACGACGAGCAGTACTTC
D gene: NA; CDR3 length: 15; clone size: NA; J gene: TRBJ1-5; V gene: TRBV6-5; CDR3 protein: CASSFTGEANQPQHF; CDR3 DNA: TGTGCCAGCAGTTTTACCGGGGAGGCCAATCAGCCCCAGCATTTT
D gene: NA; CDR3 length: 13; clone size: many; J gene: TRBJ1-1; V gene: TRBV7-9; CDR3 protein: CASSEQLYTEAFF; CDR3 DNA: TGTGCCAGCAGCGAGCAGTTGTACACTGAAGCTTTCTTT
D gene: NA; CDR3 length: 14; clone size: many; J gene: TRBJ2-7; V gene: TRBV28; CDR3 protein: CASSRQVRTYEQYF; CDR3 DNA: TGTGCCAGCAGCCGTCAAGTCAGGACCTACGAGCAGTACTTC
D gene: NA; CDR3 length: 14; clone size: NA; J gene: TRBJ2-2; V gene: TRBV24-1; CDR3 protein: CATSDYRATGELFF; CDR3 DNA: TGTGCCACCAGTGATTATAGGGCTACCGGGGAGCTGTTTTTT
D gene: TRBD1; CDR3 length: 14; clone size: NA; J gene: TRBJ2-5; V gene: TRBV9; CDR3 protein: CASSPTGGETSIHF; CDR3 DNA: TGTGCCAGCAGCCCGACAGGGGGTGAAACCTCAATCCACTTC
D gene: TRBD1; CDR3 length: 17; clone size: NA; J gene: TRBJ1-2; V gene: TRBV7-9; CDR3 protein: CASSLAPNPGGKGGYTF; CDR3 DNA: TGTGCCAGCAGCTTAGCCCCGAATCCAGGGGGGAAGGGTGGCTACACCTTC
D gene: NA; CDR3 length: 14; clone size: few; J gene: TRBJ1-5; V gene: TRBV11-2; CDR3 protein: CASSFETDNQPQHF; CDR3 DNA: TGTGCCAGCAGCTTTGAGACAGATAATCAGCCCCAGCATTTT
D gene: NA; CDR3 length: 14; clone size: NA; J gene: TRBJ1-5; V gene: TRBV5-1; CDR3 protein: CASSLDRDDQPQHF; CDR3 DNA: TGCGCCAGCAGCTTGGACAGGGACGATCAGCCCCAGCATTTT
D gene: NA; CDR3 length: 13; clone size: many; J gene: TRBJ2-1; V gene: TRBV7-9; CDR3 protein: CASSLGPLGEQFF; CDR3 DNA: TGTGCCAGCAGCTTAGGTCCTCTTGGTGAGCAGTTCTTC
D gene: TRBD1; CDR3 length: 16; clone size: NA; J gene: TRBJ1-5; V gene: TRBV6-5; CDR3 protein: CASSYSPGGDNQPQHF; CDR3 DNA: TGTGCCAGCAGTTACTCTCCAGGGGGGGACAATCAGCCCCAGCATTTT